The entry below describes one TCR beta chain. The data derive from a study of cytotoxic CD8 clonotypes in ibrutinib-treated CLL. Study overall: After median around six years, about 14 stayed in remission, some 12 progressed; responses some 25 partial, 2 complete.

Measured with immunoSEQ multiplex PCR; TCRdb has only the in-frame clones, and not every one. The table lists around 77,000 clones, 65% to 85% of them singletons. The CDR3 totals 15 residues. Trimming took off 3 bases at V and 2 bases at J, with 12 bases between the two ends. Germline-derived CDR1 and CDR2 are LNHDA and SQIVND (reference sequence). The source of this sequence is a human donor with chronic lymphocytic leukemia. The sequences come from PBMCs, collected at disease progression, from a patient treated with ibrutinib. The V call is TRBV19, the J call TRBJ2-3, with D tentatively TRBD1 (6 bases). The CDR3 sequence: CASSIQTGITDTQYF. In DNA form, the CDR3 reads TGTGCCAGTAGTATCCAGACAGGAATCACAGATACGCAGTATTTT.